This T cell receptor beta chain was sequenced during a study of OX40 agonist ivuxolimab in advanced cancers. Turning to the overall study: Ivuxolimab, which targeted the costimulatory receptor OX40 (CD134), was an agonistic, fully human IgG2 monoclonal antibody. Intravenous ivuxolimab was administered to patients every 2 weeks at six dose levels: 0.01, 0.1, 0.3, 1.5, 3 and 10 mg/kg. Among the roughly 50 dose-escalation patients, around 20 had hepatocellular carcinoma, around 15 melanoma, 9 renal cell carcinoma and 9 head and neck cancer. In the dose-escalation cohort, 70% to 85% of patients were male, and the mean age was about 55 years, with a range of roughly 20 to 80. Patients were allowed to have had prior anti-PD-1, anti-PD-L1 or anti-CTLA-4 therapy, and around two fifths of the dose-escalation patients had been treated with checkpoint inhibitors. Partial responses occurred in three dose-escalation patients: two with cutaneous melanoma and one with hepatocellular carcinoma. The purpose of peripheral TCRbeta sequencing was to test whether ivuxolimab changed TCR sequence diversity and led to clonal T-cell expansion. The paper reports the monotherapy dose-escalation portion (N of about 50 patients) of the phase I ivuxolimab trial.

Genomic DNA was extracted from sorted cells for sequencing of the TCRbeta CDR3 region. The immunoSEQ Assay was used for sequencing of TCRbeta CDR3 regions. Drawn from immuneACCESS, this table holds only the in-frame rearrangements with V and J called that TCRdb kept. Clones are partly lost; checked studies trace under half to an unresolved V gene and leave the rest unexplained. The sample profile shows about 22,000 clones; approximately 81% of them were found once. 24% of the sample is in the top ten clones. Overall study outcomes, separate from this receptor: Partial responders in the 0.1-3.0 mg/kg groups had among the lowest normalized peripheral clonal expansion, especially among CD8+ T cells. Antigen specificity was not determined for the clonally expanded peripheral T cells. After ivuxolimab, CD8+ T cells had more expanded clones than CD4+ T cells on average. Clonal expansion of both CD4+ and CD8+ blood T cells was observed from baseline to week 6 at doses 0.1 to 3.0 mg/kg. Low levels of normalized T-cell clonal expansion were also seen in some patients who did not respond.

The trial excluded patients who had a history of autoimmune disease or were on systemic immunosuppression. Peripheral blood for TCR sequencing was collected from all dose cohorts at baseline, on cycle 4 day 1, and on cycle 7 day 1. The samples were drawn from a first-in-human, open-label, multicenter phase I dose-escalation trial of ivuxolimab. Adults with locally advanced or metastatic melanoma, renal cell carcinoma, hepatocellular carcinoma or head and neck squamous cell carcinoma were enrolled in the trial. CD4+ and CD8+ T cells were sorted separately from peripheral blood before TCR sequencing. V is reduced by 0 bases and J by 0 bases, leaving a spacing of 9 bases between them. CDR3 length: 16 amino acids, cysteine to phenylalanine. Only CDR3 DNA remains: 48 bases, in frame from the first base. CDR1 and CDR2 are read off the germline V gene as SGHTA and FQGNSA. Notes on this clone: The clone's antigen remains unknown. Base qualities are not provided; no much larger clone lies one nucleotide away.

The rearranged chain carries TRBV7-2 and TRBJ1-3; the D gene assignment is ambiguous. The TCR sequence derives from an adult with an advanced solid tumor such as melanoma, head and neck, liver or kidney cancer. The sample consisted of CD4+ or CD8+ T cells sorted from blood, taken in a trial of the OX40 agonist ivuxolimab. Read as DNA, the sequence is TGTGCCAGCAGCTTAGCGCACGGCTACTCTGGAAACACCATATATTTT. Protein translation: CASSLAHGYSGNTIYF.